This TCR beta chain was identified in a study of response to subunit inactivated influenza vaccine. Study-level points and caveats: The authors suggested that every seasonal influenza vaccination recruits few new T cells.

TCRdb used MiXCR to reprocess the RT-PCR reads, holding one entry per CDR3 protein. In the table there are under 800,000 distinct CDR3 sequences, about 15% of which are singletons. This clonotype has only a few counts. No antigen is known for it. Unmatched junction bases numbered 6, after V lost 3 bases and J lost 3 bases. Germline loops: CDR1 MNHEY, CDR2 SMNVEV (reference sequence). The CDR3 consists of 16 residues. The V gene is TRBV27, the J gene TRBJ2-2, with 8 bases lining up with TRBD1. Sequences were derived from PBMCs from blood, sampled about 14 days before vaccination. This TCR was sampled from a man aged 45 to 65 who received an inactivated influenza vaccine. The CDR3: CASSFRQGSYTGELFF. The CDR3 DNA is TGTGCCAGCAGTTTCCGACAGGGGTCCTACACCGGGGAGCTGTTTTTT.